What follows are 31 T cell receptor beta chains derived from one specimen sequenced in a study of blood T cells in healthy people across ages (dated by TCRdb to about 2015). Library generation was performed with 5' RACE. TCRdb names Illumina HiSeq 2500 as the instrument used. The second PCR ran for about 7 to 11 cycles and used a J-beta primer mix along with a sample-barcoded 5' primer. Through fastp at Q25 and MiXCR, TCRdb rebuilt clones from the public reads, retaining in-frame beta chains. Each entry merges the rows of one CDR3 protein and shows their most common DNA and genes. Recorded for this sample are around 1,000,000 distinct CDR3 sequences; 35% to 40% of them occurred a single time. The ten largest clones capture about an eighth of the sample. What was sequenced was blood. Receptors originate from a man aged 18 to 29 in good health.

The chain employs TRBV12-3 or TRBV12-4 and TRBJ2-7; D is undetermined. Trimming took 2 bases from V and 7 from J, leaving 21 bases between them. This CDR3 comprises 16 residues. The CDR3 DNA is TGTGCCAGCAGTTTAAACCCCATGCTTGGGTACAATGAGCAGTACTTC. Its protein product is CASSLNPMLGYNEQYF.

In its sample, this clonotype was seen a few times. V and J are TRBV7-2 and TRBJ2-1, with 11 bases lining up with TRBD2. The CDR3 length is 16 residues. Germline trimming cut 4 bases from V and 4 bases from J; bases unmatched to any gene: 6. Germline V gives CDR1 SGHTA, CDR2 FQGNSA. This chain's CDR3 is CASSSRTSGWYNEQFF. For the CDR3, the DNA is TGTGCCAGCAGCTCCAGGACTAGCGGGTGGTACAATGAGCAGTTCTTC.

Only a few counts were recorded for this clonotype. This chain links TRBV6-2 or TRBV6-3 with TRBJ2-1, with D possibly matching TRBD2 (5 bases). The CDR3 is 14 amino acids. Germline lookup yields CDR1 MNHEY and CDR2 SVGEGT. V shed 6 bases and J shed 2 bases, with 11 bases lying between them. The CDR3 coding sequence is TGTGCCAGCAGGCCCCGGGGTACCTACAATGAGCAGTTCTTC. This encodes CASRPRGTYNEQFF.

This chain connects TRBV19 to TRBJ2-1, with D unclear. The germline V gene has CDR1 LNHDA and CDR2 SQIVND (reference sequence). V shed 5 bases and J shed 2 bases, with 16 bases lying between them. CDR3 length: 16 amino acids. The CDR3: CASSPPSGSPYNEQFF. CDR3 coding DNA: TGTGCCAGTAGTCCACCCTCCGGTAGTCCCTACAATGAGCAGTTCTTC.

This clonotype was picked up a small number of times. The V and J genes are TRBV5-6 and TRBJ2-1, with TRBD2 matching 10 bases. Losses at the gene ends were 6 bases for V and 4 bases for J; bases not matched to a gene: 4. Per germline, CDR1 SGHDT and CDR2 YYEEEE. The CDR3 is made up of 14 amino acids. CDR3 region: CASTGLAEYNEQFF. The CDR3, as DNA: TGTGCCAGCACCGGACTAGCGGAATACAATGAGCAGTTCTTC.

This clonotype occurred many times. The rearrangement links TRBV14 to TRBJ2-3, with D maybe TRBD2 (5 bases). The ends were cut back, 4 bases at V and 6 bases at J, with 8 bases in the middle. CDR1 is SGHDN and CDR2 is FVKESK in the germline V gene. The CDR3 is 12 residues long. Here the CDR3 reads CASSRRGDTQYF. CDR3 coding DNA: TGTGCCAGCAGCCGCAGAGGGGATACGCAGTATTTT.

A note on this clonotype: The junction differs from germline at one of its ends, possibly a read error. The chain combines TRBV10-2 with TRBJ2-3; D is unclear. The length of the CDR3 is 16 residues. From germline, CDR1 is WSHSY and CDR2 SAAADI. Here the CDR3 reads CAGSLLGTPSTDTQYF. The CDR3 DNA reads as TGCGCCGGCAGTCTTCTCGGAACGCCCAGCACAGATACGCAGTATTTT.

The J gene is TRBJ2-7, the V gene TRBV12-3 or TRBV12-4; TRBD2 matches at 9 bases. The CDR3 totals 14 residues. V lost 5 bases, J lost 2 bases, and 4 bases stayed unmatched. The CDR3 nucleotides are TGTGCCAGCAGTCCGGGACTAGCACCCTACGAGCAGTACTTC. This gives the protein CASSPGLAPYEQYF.

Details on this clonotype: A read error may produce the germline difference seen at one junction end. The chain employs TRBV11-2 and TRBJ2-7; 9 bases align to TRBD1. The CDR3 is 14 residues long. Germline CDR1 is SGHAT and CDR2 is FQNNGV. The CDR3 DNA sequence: TGTGCCAGCAGCGTAGAGAGGGACAGGGCCGAGCAGTACTTC. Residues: CASSVERDRAEQYF. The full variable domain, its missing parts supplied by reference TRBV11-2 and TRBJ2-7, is EAGVAQSPRYKIIEKRQSVAFWCNPISGHATLYWYQQILGQGPKLLIQFQNNGVVDDSQLPKDRFSAERLKGVDSTLKIQPAKLEDSAVYLCASSVERDRAEQYFGPGTRLTVT.

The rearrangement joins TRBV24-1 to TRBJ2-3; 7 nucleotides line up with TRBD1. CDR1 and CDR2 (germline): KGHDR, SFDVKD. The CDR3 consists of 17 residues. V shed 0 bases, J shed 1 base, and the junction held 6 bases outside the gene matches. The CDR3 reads CATSDLQYRGCTDTQYF. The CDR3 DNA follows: TGTGCCACCAGTGATTTGCAATACAGGGGTTGCACAGATACGCAGTATTTT.

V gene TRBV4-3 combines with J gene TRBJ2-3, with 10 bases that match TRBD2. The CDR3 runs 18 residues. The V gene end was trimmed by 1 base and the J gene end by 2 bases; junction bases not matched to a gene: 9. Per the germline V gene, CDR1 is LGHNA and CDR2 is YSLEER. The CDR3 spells CASSQVWASGGITDTQYF. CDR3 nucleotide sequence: TGCGCCAGCAGCCAAGTTTGGGCTAGCGGGGGTATCACAGATACGCAGTATTTT.

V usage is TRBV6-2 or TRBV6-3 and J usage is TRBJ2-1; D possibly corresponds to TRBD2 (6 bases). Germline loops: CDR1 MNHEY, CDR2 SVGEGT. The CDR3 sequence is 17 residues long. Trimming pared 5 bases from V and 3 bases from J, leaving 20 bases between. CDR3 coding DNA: TGTGCCAGCAGTCCCCGGGTCGGAGCGGGTGTCTACAATGAGCAGTTCTTC. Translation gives CASSPRVGAGVYNEQFF.

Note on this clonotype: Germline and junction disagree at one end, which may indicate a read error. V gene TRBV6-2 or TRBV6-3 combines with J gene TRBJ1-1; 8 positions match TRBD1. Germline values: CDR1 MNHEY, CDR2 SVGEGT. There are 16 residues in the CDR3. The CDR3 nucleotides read TGTGCCAGCAGTTATCGGACAGGGACCGTTGACACTGGAGCTTTCTTT. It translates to CASSYRTGTVDTGAFF.

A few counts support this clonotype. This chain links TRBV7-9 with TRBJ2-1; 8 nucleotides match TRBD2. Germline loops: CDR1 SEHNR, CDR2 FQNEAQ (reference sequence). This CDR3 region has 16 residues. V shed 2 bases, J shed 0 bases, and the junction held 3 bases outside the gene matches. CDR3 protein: CASSLRRGASYNEQFF. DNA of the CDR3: TGTGCCAGCAGCTTAAGGCGGGGGGCCTCCTACAATGAGCAGTTCTTC.

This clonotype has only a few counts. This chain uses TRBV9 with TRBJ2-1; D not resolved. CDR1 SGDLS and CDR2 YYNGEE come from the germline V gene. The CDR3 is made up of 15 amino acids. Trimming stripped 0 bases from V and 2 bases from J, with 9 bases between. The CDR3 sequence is CASSVDQVPYNEQFF. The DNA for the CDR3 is TGTGCCAGCAGCGTAGATCAGGTACCCTACAATGAGCAGTTCTTC.

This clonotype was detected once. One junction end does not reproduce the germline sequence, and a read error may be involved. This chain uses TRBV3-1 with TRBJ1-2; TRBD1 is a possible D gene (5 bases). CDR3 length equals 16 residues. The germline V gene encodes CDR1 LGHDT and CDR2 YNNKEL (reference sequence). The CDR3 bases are TGTGCCAGCAGCCAAGATCGAGGCCAGGGAAGCTATTGCTACACCTTC. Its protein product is CASSQDRGQGSYCYTF.

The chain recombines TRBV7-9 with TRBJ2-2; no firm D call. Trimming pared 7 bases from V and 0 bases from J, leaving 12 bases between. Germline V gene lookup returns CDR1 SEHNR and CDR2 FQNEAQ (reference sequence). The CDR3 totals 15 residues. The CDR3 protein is CASNTGATNTGELFF. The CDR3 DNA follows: TGTGCCAGCAATACCGGTGCCACGAACACCGGGGAGCTGTTTTTT.

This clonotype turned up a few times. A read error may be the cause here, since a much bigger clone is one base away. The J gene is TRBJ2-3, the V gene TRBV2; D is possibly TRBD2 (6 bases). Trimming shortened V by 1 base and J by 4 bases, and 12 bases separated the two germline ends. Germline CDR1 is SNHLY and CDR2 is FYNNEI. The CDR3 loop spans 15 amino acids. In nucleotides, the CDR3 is TGTGCCAGCAGTGAAGACGGCTGGGGGGCAGATACGCAGTATTTT. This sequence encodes CASSEDGWGADTQYF.

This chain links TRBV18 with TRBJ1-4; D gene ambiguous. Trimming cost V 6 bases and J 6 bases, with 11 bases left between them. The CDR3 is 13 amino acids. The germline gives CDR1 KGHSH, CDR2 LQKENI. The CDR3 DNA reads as TGTGCCAGCTCGCGGACGTGGGATGAAAAACTGTTTTTT. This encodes CASSRTWDEKLFF.

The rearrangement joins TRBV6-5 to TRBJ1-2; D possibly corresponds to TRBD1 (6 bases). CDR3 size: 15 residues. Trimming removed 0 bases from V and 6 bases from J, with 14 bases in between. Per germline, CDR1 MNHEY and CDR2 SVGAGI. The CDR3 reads CASSYSTRGGHGYTF. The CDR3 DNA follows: TGTGCCAGCAGTTACTCGACTCGGGGGGGCCATGGCTACACCTTC.

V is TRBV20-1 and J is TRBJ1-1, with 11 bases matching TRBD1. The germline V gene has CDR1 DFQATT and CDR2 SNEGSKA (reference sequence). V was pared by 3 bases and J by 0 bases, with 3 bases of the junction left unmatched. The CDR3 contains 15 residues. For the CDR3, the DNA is TGCAGTGCTAGGGGGACAGGGGGTATGAACACTGAAGCTTTCTTT. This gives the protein CSARGTGGMNTEAFF.

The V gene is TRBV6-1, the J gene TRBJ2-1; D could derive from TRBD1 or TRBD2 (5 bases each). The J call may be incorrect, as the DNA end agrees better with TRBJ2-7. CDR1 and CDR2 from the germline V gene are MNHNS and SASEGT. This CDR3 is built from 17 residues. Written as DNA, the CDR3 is TGTGCCAGCAGCTCGATGCCGGGGCAGCATCCCTACAATGAGCAGTACTTC. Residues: CASSSMPGQHPYNEQYF.

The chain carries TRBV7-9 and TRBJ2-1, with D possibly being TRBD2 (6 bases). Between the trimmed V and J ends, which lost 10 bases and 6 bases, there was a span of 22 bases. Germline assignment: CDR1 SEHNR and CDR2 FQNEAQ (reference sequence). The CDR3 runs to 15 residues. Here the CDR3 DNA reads TGTGCCATCCTGATAAGGCGGGAAAACCTCAATGAGCAGTTCTTC. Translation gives CAILIRRENLNEQFF.

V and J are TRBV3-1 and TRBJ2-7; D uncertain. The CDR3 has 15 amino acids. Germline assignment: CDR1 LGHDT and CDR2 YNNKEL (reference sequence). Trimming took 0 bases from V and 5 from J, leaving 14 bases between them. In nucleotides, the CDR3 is TGTGCCAGCAGCCAAGATGCCCGGGTTAATCACGAGCAGTACTTC. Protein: CASSQDARVNHEQYF.

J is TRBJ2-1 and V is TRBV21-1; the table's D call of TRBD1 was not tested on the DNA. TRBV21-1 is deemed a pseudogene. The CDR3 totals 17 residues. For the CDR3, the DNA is TGTGCCAGCAGCAAAGTTACCGGGAAACAGGGGGTCGACGAGCAGTTCTTC. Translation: CASSKVTGKQGVDEQFF.

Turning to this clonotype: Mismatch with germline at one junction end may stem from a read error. CDR3 in amino acids: CSTRVGASNQPQHF. CDR3 DNA sequence: TGCAGTACTAGGGTCGGGGCGAGCAATCAGCCCCAGCATTTT. The chain recombines TRBV20-1 with TRBJ1-5; possibly TRBD1 for D (5 bases). The V gene's germline CDR1 is DFQATT and CDR2 SNEGSKA (reference sequence). There are 14 residues in the CDR3.

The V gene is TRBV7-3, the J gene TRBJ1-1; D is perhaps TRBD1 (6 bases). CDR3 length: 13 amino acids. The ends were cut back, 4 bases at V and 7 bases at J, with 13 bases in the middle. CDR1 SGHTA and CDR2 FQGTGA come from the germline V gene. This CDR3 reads CASSSTFRGEAFF. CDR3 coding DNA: TGTGCCAGCAGCTCCACCTTCAGGGGTGAAGCTTTCTTT. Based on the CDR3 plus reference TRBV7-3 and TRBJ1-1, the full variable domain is GAGVSQTPSNKVTEKGKYVELRCDPISGHTALYWYRQSLGQGPEFLIYFQGTGAADDSGLPNDRFFAVRPEGSVSTLKIQRTERGDSAVYLCASSSTFRGEAFFGQGTRLTVV.

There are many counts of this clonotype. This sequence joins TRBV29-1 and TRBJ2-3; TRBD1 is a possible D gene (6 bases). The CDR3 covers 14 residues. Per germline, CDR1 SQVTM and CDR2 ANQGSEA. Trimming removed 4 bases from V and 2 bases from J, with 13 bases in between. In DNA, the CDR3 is TGCAGCGTTGTAAAGGGGGACCACACAGATACGCAGTATTTT. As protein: CSVVKGDHTDTQYF.

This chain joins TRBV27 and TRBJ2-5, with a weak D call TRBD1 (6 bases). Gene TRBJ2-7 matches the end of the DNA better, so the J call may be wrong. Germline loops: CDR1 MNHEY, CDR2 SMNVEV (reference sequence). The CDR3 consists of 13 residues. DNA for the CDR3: TGTGCCAGCAGGCCTGACAGGCGGCACGAGCAGTACTTC. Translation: CASRPDRRHEQYF.

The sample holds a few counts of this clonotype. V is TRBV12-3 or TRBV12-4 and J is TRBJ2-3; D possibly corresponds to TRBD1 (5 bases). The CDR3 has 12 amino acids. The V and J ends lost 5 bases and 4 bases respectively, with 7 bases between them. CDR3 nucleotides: TGTGCCAGCAGTAAGGGGCCAGATACGCAGTATTTT. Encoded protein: CASSKGPDTQYF.

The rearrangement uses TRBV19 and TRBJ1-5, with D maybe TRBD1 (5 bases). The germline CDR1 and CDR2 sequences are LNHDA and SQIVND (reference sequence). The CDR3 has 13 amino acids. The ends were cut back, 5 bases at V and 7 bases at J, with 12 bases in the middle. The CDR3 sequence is CASSFSRQQPQHF. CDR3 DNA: TGTGCCAGTAGTTTCTCCAGACAGCAGCCCCAGCATTTT.